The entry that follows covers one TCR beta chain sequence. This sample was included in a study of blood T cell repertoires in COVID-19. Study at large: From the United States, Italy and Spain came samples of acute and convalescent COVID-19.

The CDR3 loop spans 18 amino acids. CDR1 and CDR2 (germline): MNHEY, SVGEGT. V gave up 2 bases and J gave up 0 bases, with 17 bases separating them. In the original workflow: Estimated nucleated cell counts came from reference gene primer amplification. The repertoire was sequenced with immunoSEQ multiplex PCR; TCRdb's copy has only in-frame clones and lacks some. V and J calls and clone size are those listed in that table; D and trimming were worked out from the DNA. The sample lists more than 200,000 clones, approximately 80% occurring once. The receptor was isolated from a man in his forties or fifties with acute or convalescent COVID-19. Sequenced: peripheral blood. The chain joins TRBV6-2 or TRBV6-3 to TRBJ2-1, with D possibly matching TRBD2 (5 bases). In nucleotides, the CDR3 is TGTGCCAGCAGTTACCCCGGAGGCGGGCCTAGCTCCTACAATGAGCAGTTCTTC. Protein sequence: CASSYPGGGPSSYNEQFF.